This is a list of T cell receptor beta chains from one sample in a study of T cells in localized non-small cell lung cancer. The assay was immunoSEQ multiplex PCR, and TCRdb's table has in-frame clones only and misses some. There are under 100,000 clones in the sample; more than 75% occur only once, and approximately 22% lies in the top ten. The sample was peripheral blood, taken before any cancer treatment. These receptors all come from a woman aged 40-69 years with stage I squamous cell lung carcinoma. CDR3s include the opening cysteine and the closing phenylalanine or tryptophan. D genes are given only for firm matches.

j_call | v_call | d_call | cdr3_aa | cdr3_nt
TRBJ1-4 | TRBV2 | - | CASSDREKLFF | TGTGCGTCCAGTGACCGTGAAAAACTGTTTTTT
TRBJ1-4 | TRBV30 | - | CASGGYEKLFF | TGTGCCTCGGGTGGATACGAAAAACTGTTTTTT
TRBJ2-1 | TRBV7-3 | - | CASSSGAYNEQFF | TGTGCCAGCAGCTCTGGTGCCTACAATGAGCAGTTCTTC
TRBJ2-7 | TRBV9 | - | CASSVGGRGSDYEQYF | TGTGCCAGCAGCGTAGGGGGTAGGGGGTCGGACTACGAGCAGTACTTC
TRBJ2-3 | TRBV5-4 | - | CASSPGLETDTQYF | TGTGCCAGCAGCCCGGGTCTCGAAACAGATACGCAGTATTTT
TRBJ2-4 | TRBV4-2 | TRBD2 | CASSSERTSTTKNIQYF | TGTGCCAGCAGCTCTGAGAGGACTAGCACAACCAAAAACATTCAGTACTTC
TRBJ2-2 | TRBV9 | TRBD1 | CASSVQGASTGELFF | TGTGCCAGCAGCGTTCAGGGGGCGAGCACCGGGGAGCTGTTTTTT
TRBJ1-2 | TRBV15 | - | CATSLGGEGGNYGYTF | TGTGCCACCAGCCTGGGGGGGGAAGGGGGAAACTATGGCTACACCTTC
TRBJ1-3 | TRBV6-5 | - | CASSYSAVRSGNTIYF | TGTGCCAGCAGTTACTCTGCAGTACGCTCTGGAAACACCATATATTTT
TRBJ1-1 | TRBV9 | - | CASSVGSVRDTEAFF | TGTGCCAGCAGCGTAGGATCAGTACGGGACACTGAAGCTTTCTTT